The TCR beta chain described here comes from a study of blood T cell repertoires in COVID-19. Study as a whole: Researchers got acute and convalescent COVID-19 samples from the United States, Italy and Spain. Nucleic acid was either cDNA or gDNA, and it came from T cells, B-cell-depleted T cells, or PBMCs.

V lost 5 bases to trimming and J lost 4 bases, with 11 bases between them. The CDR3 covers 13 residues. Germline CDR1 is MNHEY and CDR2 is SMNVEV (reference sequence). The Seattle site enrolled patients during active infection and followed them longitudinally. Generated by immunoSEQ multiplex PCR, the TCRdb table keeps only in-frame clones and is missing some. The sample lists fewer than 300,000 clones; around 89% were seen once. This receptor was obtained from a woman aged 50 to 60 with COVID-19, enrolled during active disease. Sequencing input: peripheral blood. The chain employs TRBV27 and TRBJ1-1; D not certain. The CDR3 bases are TGTGCCAGCAGTCTGTTCCCCGGCACTGAAGCTTTCTTT. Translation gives CASSLFPGTEAFF.